The text below deals with one T cell receptor beta chain. Its target is not known. This sample is part of a study of shared clonotypes between healthy human individuals. Study overall: The plates for each donor numbered three CD4 naive, three CD4 memory, two CD8 naive and one CD8 memory. Study-level points and caveats: Richness estimates generally favored naive over memory subsets. Some naive CD4 clonotypes, roughly 4.7%, turned up in common across several donors.

Positive CCR7 selection of CD45RO-negative cells yielded the naive CD8 cells, and terminally differentiated effector memory CD45RA+ cells were excluded. Here immunoSEQ multiplex PCR was the method, and the copy in TCRdb shows in-frame clones only, minus some. Among 600,000 or so clones listed, roughly 95% were seen once. The source of this sequence is a young woman in good health. Sequencing was carried out using naive CD8+ T cells sorted from blood.

For the CDR3, the DNA is TGTGCCAGCAGTTCAGGGTACGGGGACACTGAAGCTTTCTTT. This encodes CASSSGYGDTEAFF. This chain connects TRBV5-6 to TRBJ1-1, with D possibly TRBD1 on 5 matching bases. Germline-derived CDR1 and CDR2 are SGHDT and YYEEEE. V was trimmed by 5 bases and J by 3 bases, leaving 14 bases between them. This CDR3 region has 14 residues.